Presented here are 12 T cell receptor beta chains from one specimen sequenced in a study of beta chain features in type 1 diabetes. Sequenced material consisted of expressed TCRB transcripts (all of the isolated RNA was reverse transcribed). Sequenced by immunoSEQ multiplex PCR; TCRdb stores in-frame clones only, minus some. The sample records 150,000 to 200,000 clones, approximately 8.4% being singletons. Material for sequencing was central memory CD4+ T cells from blood. These receptors originate from a woman between 18 and 30 years old in good health.

V is TRBV5-4 and J is TRBJ2-3; the match to TRBD2 covers 10 bases. The CDR3 is 16 residues long. J gave up 6 bases and V 4 bases, and 11 bases lay outside the gene matches. The germline gives CDR1 SGHNT, CDR2 YYREEE (reference sequence). CDR3 nucleotide sequence: TGTGCCAGCAGCCCCCAGGGAGCGGGAGGGTTCGATACGCAGTATTTT. This sequence encodes CASSPQGAGGFDTQYF. Filled out from reference TRBV5-4 and TRBJ2-3, the complete variable domain reads ETGVTQSPTHLIKTRGQQVTLRCSSQSGHNTVSWYQQALGQGPQFIFQYYREEENGRGNFPPRFSGLQFPNYSSELNVNALELDDSALYLCASSPQGAGGFDTQYFGPGTRLTVL.

This clone was counted ten times or more. The chain recombines TRBV4-1 with TRBJ1-2; tentatively, D is TRBD1 (5 bases). Germline V CDR1 and CDR2: MGHRA, YSYEKL. This CDR3 has 13 residues. Trimming removed 0 bases at V and 8 bases at J, with 10 bases between. CDR3 DNA sequence: TGCGCCAGCAGCCAAGACCCAGGGTACGGCTACACCTTC. Translation gives CASSQDPGYGYTF.

V is TRBV6-6 and J is TRBJ2-7; TRBD1 is a possible D gene (6 bases). The CDR3 is made up of 12 amino acids. CDR1 is MNHNY, CDR2 SVGAGI, per germline (reference sequence). Between the trimmed V and J ends, which lost 5 bases and 2 bases, there was a span of 7 bases. The CDR3 protein is CASSGTTYEQYF. The DNA for the CDR3 is TGTGCCAGCAGTGGGACAACCTACGAGCAGTACTTC.

This clone was picked up a small number of times. V and J are TRBV30 and TRBJ2-5; D is undetermined. V was clipped by 0 bases and J by 4 bases, with 9 bases between them. From germline, CDR1 is GTSNPN and CDR2 SVGIG (reference sequence). There are 13 residues in the CDR3. The CDR3 DNA reads as TGTGCCTGGAGTGTACGGGTGGGAGAGACCCAGTACTTC. Translating it yields CAWSVRVGETQYF.

A word on this clone: Compared with germline, one end of the junction differs, possibly owing to a read error. V is TRBV4-1 and J is TRBJ1-1; TRBD1 matches at 9 bases. Germline values: CDR1 MGHRA, CDR2 YSYEKL. The CDR3 consists of 15 residues. The CDR3 sequence is CASSRGQGLKTEAFF. For the CDR3, the DNA is TGCGCCAGCAGCCGCGGACAGGGGTTGAAAACTGAAGCTTTCTTT.

The J gene is TRBJ2-1, the V gene TRBV11-2; TRBD2 is a possible D gene (6 bases). Germline loops: CDR1 SGHAT, CDR2 FQNNGV. Trimming pared 5 bases from V and 2 bases from J, leaving 10 bases between. This CDR3 region has 14 residues. DNA of the CDR3: TGTGCCAGCAGCCTGTCGGGGGCCTACAATGAGCAGTTCTTC. Protein: CASSLSGAYNEQFF.

V usage is TRBV5-6 and J usage is TRBJ2-3; 11 nucleotides agree with TRBD2. The trim removed 4 bases at V and 2 bases at J, leaving 6 bases unmatched. CDR3 size: 16 residues. CDR1 and CDR2 from the germline V gene are SGHDT and YYEEEE. CDR3 bases: TGTGCCAGCAGCGGGGGGACTAGCGGTTTCACAGATACGCAGTATTTT. Protein: CASSGGTSGFTDTQYF.

This clone was counted only a few times. The J gene is TRBJ2-2, the V gene TRBV29-1; TRBD2 matches at 7 bases. The CDR3 contains 14 residues. V gave up 2 bases and J gave up 5 bases; unmatched junction bases: 5. Germline V gene data show CDR1 as SQVTM and CDR2 as ANQGSEA. This CDR3 is CSVERWEGTGELFF. The CDR3 DNA reads as TGCAGCGTTGAAAGGTGGGAGGGGACCGGGGAGCTGTTTTTT.

This clone was seen a handful of times. The chain carries TRBV29-1 and TRBJ2-7; 8 positions agree with TRBD2. The J segment lost 7 bases and the V segment lost 4 bases, leaving 15 bases of the junction unmatched. The CDR3 runs to 15 residues. Germline V gene lookup returns CDR1 SQVTM and CDR2 ANQGSEA. In nucleotides, the CDR3 is TGCAGCGTTGTGGCGGGAGGCAGTACGGCGGGGGAGCAGTACTTC. It encodes CSVVAGGSTAGEQYF.

This clone was detected only a few times. This rearrangement joins TRBV7-9 to TRBJ2-7; TRBD1 agrees at 8 bases. The CDR3 contains 13 residues. The V and J ends lost 6 bases and 5 bases, in that order; junction bases with no gene match: 6. Germline CDR1 is SEHNR and CDR2 is FQNEAQ (reference sequence). DNA of the CDR3: TGTGCCAGCAGTCATGACAGGGGTAACGAGCAGTACTTC. It is translated as CASSHDRGNEQYF.

The chain joins TRBV13 to TRBJ2-3, with a tentative D call TRBD1 (6 bases). The germline gives CDR1 PRHDT, CDR2 FYEKMQ (reference sequence). The CDR3 loop spans 14 amino acids. The V end was cut by 5 bases, the J end by 4 bases, with 13 bases between. The CDR3 DNA reads TGTGCCAGCAGCCCCCGGACAGTCCCAGATACGCAGTATTTT. This translates into CASSPRTVPDTQYF.

This clone occurred a few times. J is TRBJ1-2 and V is TRBV19; 8 bases map to TRBD1. Germline V gives CDR1 LNHDA, CDR2 SQIVND (reference sequence). The CDR3 is 14 amino acids. J was trimmed by 2 bases and V by 7 bases; bases with no gene match: 6. CDR3 loop: CASKTGTGNYGYTF. The CDR3 DNA is TGTGCCAGTAAAACCGGGACAGGCAACTATGGCTACACCTTC.